The TCR beta chain under discussion was sequenced for a study of cytomegalovirus exposure and HLA in healthy donors. Study details: T cells numbering around 200 million yielded more than 100 million unique TCR beta sequences in an earlier analysis. Study outcomes and limitations: The authors considered a cluster of highly shared sequence variants likely to be a sequencing artifact. Accurate prediction of most subjects' HLA-A and HLA-B alleles from TCR beta sequences was reported.

On this clone: The antigen remains unidentified.

Donors likely had unrecorded immune exposures despite being nominally healthy when sampled. Primers: 60 Vbeta forward and 13 Jbeta reverse. Sequencing used immunoSEQ multiplex PCR; TCRdb keeps in-frame clones, though not all of them. The sample has over 85,000 clones, 65% to 80% seen once. This CDR3 region has 15 residues. Germline values: CDR1 MNHEY, CDR2 SMNVEV (reference sequence). The V end was cut by 3 bases, the J end by 0 bases, with 9 bases between. Sequencing was done on a sample of PBMCs. The V call is TRBV27, the J call TRBJ1-5; weak D call: TRBD1 (5 bases). The sequence was obtained from a man between 25 and 39 years old in good health and CMV-seropositive. In DNA, the CDR3 is TGTGCCAGCAGTTTGGTGACAGTTAGCAATCAGCCCCAGCATTTT. Translating gives CASSLVTVSNQPQHF.